This entry describes one T cell receptor beta chain. This record comes from a study of blood T cell repertoires in COVID-19. Study context: Samples representing acute and convalescent COVID-19 were sourced from the United States, Italy and Spain. Sample material is recorded as cDNA or gDNA derived from T cells, B-cell-depleted T cells, or PBMCs.

Repertoires were generated with immunoSEQ multiplex PCR, while TCRdb's copy carries only in-frame clones and drops some. Among 300,000 to 400,000 clones listed, approximately 88% were seen once. The origin of this receptor is a man aged 30-40 years with COVID-19, enrolled during active disease. Sequenced: peripheral blood.

In DNA form, the CDR3 reads TGTGCCAGCTCACCGGTTGGCCCCGAAAAACTGTTTTTT. Translated: CASSPVGPEKLFF. The V gene is TRBV18, the J gene TRBJ1-4, with unresolved D. This CDR3 has 13 amino acids. Trimming took off 3 bases at V and 8 bases at J, with 10 bases between the two ends. Per germline, CDR1 KGHSH and CDR2 LQKENI.